This T cell receptor beta chain is from a study of immune characteristics of hereditary and idiopathic chronic pancreatitis. Total pancreatectomy with islet autotransplantation was the source of the chronic pancreatitis pancreas tissue. Bulk pancreas tissue, not sorted T cells, supplied the genomic DNA for TCR beta sequencing. This clone was counted a few times. The antigen is undetermined. Study-level points and caveats: Chronic pancreatitis severity scores rose with numbers of productive TCR rearrangements.

Assay: immunoSEQ multiplex PCR; the TCRdb copy retains only in-frame clones and omits some. The sample has 13,000 to 15,000 clones, roughly 70% seen once. Sequencing was performed on pancreas tissue with hereditary chronic pancreatitis. The source is a human donor with chronic pancreatitis.

The CDR3 loop is CASSQVGGAYEQYF. For the CDR3, the DNA is TGTGCCAGCAGCCAAGTCGGAGGGGCCTACGAGCAGTACTTC. This chain connects TRBV14 to TRBJ2-7, with D maybe TRBD2 (6 bases). Trimming removed 1 base from V and 2 bases from J, with 9 bases in between. The CDR3 consists of 14 residues. The germline V gene encodes CDR1 SGHDN and CDR2 FVKESK.